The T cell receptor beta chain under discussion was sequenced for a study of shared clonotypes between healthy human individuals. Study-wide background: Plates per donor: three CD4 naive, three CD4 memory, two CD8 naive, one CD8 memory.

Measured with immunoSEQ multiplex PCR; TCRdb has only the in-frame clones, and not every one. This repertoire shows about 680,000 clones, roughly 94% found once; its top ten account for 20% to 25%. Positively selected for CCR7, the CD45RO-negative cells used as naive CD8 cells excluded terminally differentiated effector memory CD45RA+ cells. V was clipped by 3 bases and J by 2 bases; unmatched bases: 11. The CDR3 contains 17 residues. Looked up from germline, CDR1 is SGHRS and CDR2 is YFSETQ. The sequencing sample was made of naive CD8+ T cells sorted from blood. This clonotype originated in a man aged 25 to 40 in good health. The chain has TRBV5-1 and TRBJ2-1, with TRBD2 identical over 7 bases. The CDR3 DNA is TGCGCCAGCAGCTGGACGTCTAGCGGAAACACCTACAATGAGCAGTTCTTC. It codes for CASSWTSSGNTYNEQFF.